A single sample gave rise to the 4 T cell receptor beta chains below, sequenced in a study of cytomegalovirus exposure and HLA in healthy donors. 13 Jbeta primers and 60 Vbeta primers were used for the PCR. Clones were sequenced by immunoSEQ multiplex PCR, and TCRdb holds only the in-frame ones, with some missing. The sample comprises 95,000 to 150,000 clones, approximately 72% of which are singletons, and over 1.5% rests with the top ten. Material: PBMCs. The receptor source for this set is a man younger than 35 in good health and CMV-seronegative.

This sequence joins TRBV5-1 and TRBJ2-3, with 7 positions matching TRBD2. The germline V gene has CDR1 SGHRS and CDR2 YFSETQ. The CDR3 runs 17 residues. V was pared by 5 bases and J by 2 bases, with 14 bases of the junction left unmatched. The CDR3 here is CASSPARGRGFTDTQYF. DNA for the CDR3: TGCGCCAGCAGTCCTGCTCGAGGGCGGGGGTTCACAGATACGCAGTATTTT.

This clone was seen a handful of times. V usage is TRBV7-8 and J usage is TRBJ1-3; 7 bases are shared with TRBD1. CDR1 and CDR2 from the germline V gene are SGHVS and FQNEAQ. The CDR3 is 14 amino acids. V shed 2 bases and J 15 bases; nucleotides not matched to a gene: 13. The CDR3, as DNA: TGTGCCAGCAGCTTACAGGGGGTTCTGGATCCAGAATATTTT. Its translation is CASSLQGVLDPEYF.

This clone was counted a few times. This chain links TRBV7-6 with TRBJ2-2, with no clear D. CDR3 length: 15 amino acids. CDR1 and CDR2 (germline): SGHVS, FNYEAQ. The germline V and J ends were trimmed by 6 bases and 3 bases, with 14 bases remaining between them. The CDR3 sequence: CASSPQNSYTGELFF. Written as DNA, the CDR3 is TGTGCCAGCAGTCCCCAAAATTCATACACCGGGGAGCTGTTTTTT.

V and J are TRBV9 and TRBJ2-2, with D maybe TRBD1 (5 bases). The V gene lost 5 bases and the J gene lost 0 bases, with 14 bases spanning the gap. Per the germline V gene, CDR1 is SGDLS and CDR2 is YYNGEE. This CDR3 comprises 16 residues. For the CDR3, the DNA is TGTGCCAGCAGTAAAAATCAGGGCGCGAACACCGGGGAGCTGTTTTTT. Its protein is CASSKNQGANTGELFF.